This T cell receptor beta chain is from a study of persistence of HIV-infected CD4 T cells. Cells were stimulated nonspecifically with anti-CD3/anti-CD28 magnetic beads. Sorting selected CD4+ T cells upregulating both CD40 ligand and CD69. This CDR3 comprises 16 residues. V shed 0 bases and J 7 bases; nucleotides not matched to a gene: 2. Germline V lookup: CDR1 MNHEY, CDR2 SMNVEV (reference sequence). This clone has just one count. Its antigen is currently unknown. This was the immunoSEQ version 4 assay in survey mode. The repertoire was sequenced with immunoSEQ multiplex PCR; TCRdb's copy has only in-frame clones and lacks some. The repertoire holds about 43,000 clones, with 89% as singletons.

The source of this sequence is an adult man with HIV who was CMV-seropositive. The starting material was CD4+ T cells sorted from PBMCs after roughly 18-hour stimulation, obtained from a patient who received antiretroviral therapy. The chain links TRBV27 to TRBJ2-1; TRBD2 agrees at 14 bases. CDR3 amino acids: CASSLSTSGGANEQFF. In nucleotides, the CDR3 is TGTGCCAGCAGTTTATCGACTAGCGGGGGGGCAAATGAGCAGTTCTTC.